Shown below are 10 T cell receptor beta chains from a single sample sequenced in a study of blood T cell repertoires in COVID-19. The method was immunoSEQ multiplex PCR; TCRdb's version includes in-frame clones alone and lacks a portion of them. The sample consists of roughly 150,000 clones, 70% to 85% of them appearing once. Material for sequencing was peripheral blood. These receptors all come from a woman aged 45-60 years with acute or convalescent COVID-19.

This clone has more than one count but fewer than ten. V is TRBV10-3 and J is TRBJ1-1; no firm D call. Germline V gives CDR1 ENHRY, CDR2 SYGVKD. The CDR3 consists of 13 residues. V was cut by 0 bases and J by 2 bases, with 4 bases left in between. DNA of the CDR3: TGTGCCATCAGTGAGTCGTATAACACTGAAGCTTTCTTT. As protein: CAISESYNTEAFF.

The chain joins TRBV5-1 to TRBJ2-3; 10 bases fit TRBD1. Germline assignment: CDR1 SGHRS and CDR2 YFSETQ. The CDR3 sequence is 16 residues long. V was clipped by 3 bases and J by 2 bases; unmatched bases: 6. The chain's CDR3 is CASSYLGQGITDTQYF. The DNA for the CDR3 is TGCGCCAGCAGCTACCTGGGACAGGGGATCACAGATACGCAGTATTTT.

This clone occurred once. The chain employs TRBV3-1 (or the pseudogene TRBV3-2) and TRBJ1-2; 9 nucleotides match TRBD1. Germline lookup yields CDR1 LGHDT and CDR2 YNNKEL (reference sequence). Trimming cost V 4 bases and J 8 bases; bases outside gene matches: 5. The CDR3 is 13 residues long. Here the CDR3 reads CASSPRTGVGYTF. The DNA for the CDR3 is TGTGCCAGCAGCCCCCGGACAGGGGTCGGCTACACCTTC.

The V gene is TRBV28, the J gene TRBJ2-7, with 7 bases lining up with TRBD1. This CDR3 is 12 amino acids long. The V gene end was trimmed by 6 bases and the J gene end by 6 bases; junction bases not matched to a gene: 5. The germline CDR1 and CDR2 sequences are MDHEN and SYDVKM. The CDR3 DNA sequence: TGTGCCAGCAGCCTTACAGGGGTCGAGCAGTACTTC. Its translation: CASSLTGVEQYF.

The genes are TRBV7-2 and TRBJ1-3; TRBD1 aligns across 8 bases. V gave up 3 bases and J gave up 4 bases; unmatched junction bases: 8. Per the germline V gene, CDR1 is SGHTA and CDR2 is FQGNSA. This CDR3 is 16 amino acids long. The CDR3, as DNA: TGTGCCAGCAGCTTCGAAGGCAGGGGGCGCGGAAACACCATATATTTT. Its translation: CASSFEGRGRGNTIYF. Full variable domain (missing parts from reference TRBV7-2 and TRBJ1-3): GAGVSQSPSNKVTEKGKDVELRCDPISGHTALYWYRQSLGQGLEFLIYFQGNSAPDKSGLPSDRFSAERTGGSVSTLTIQRTQQEDSAVYLCASSFEGRGRGNTIYFGEGSWLTVV.

The chain combines TRBV30 with TRBJ2-5; 7 bases are shared with TRBD1. V shed 2 bases and J 1 base; nucleotides not matched to a gene: 10. This CDR3 region has 16 residues. Germline CDR1 GTSNPN, CDR2 SVGIG (reference sequence). The chain's CDR3 is CAWSTPRDSGQETQYF. Written as DNA, the CDR3 is TGTGCCTGGAGTACACCCCGGGACAGTGGCCAAGAGACCCAGTACTTC. The entire variable domain, with the rest obtained from reference TRBV30 and TRBJ2-5, is as follows: SQTIHQWPATLVQPVGSPLSLECTVEGTSNPNLYWYRQAAGRGLQLLFYSVGIGQISSEVPQNLSASRPQDRQFILSSKKLLLSDSGFYLCAWSTPRDSGQETQYFGPGTRLLVL.

A few counts support this clone. This rearrangement joins TRBV7-9 to TRBJ1-4, with D perhaps matching TRBD1 (5 bases). The CDR3 extends over 14 amino acids. V was cut by 1 base and J by 5 bases, with 8 bases left in between. Germline loops: CDR1 SEHNR, CDR2 FQNEAQ (reference sequence). The CDR3 region has the DNA TGTGCCAGCAGCTTAGGACAGATGAATGAAAAACTGTTTTTT. This translates into CASSLGQMNEKLFF.

This chain uses TRBV18 with TRBJ1-5; 9 positions agree with TRBD1. V lost 8 bases, J lost 3 bases, and 14 bases stayed unmatched. Germline CDR1 and CDR2: KGHSH and LQKENI. CDR3 length: 17 residues. The chain's CDR3 is CASRPSQGASTNQPQHF. As DNA, the CDR3 is TGTGCCAGCCGTCCTTCACAGGGGGCTAGCACCAATCAGCCCCAGCATTTT.

The chain joins TRBV5-1 to TRBJ1-1; a possible D gene is TRBD1 (6 bases). CDR3 length equals 14 residues. Trimming took 0 bases from V and 5 from J, leaving 11 bases between them. Germline V gives CDR1 SGHRS, CDR2 YFSETQ. CDR3 nucleotides: TGCGCCAGCAGCTTGGAGGGGGTACGAACTGAAGCTTTCTTT. Translation: CASSLEGVRTEAFF.

The chain links TRBV7-3 to TRBJ2-1; TRBD1 is a possible D gene (6 bases). This CDR3 has 13 amino acids. Germline lookup yields CDR1 SGHTA and CDR2 FQGTGA. The germline V and J ends were trimmed by 4 bases and 6 bases, with 10 bases remaining between them. The CDR3 loop is CASSSDRTNEQFF. CDR3 nucleotide sequence: TGTGCCAGCAGCTCGGACAGAACCAATGAGCAGTTCTTC.